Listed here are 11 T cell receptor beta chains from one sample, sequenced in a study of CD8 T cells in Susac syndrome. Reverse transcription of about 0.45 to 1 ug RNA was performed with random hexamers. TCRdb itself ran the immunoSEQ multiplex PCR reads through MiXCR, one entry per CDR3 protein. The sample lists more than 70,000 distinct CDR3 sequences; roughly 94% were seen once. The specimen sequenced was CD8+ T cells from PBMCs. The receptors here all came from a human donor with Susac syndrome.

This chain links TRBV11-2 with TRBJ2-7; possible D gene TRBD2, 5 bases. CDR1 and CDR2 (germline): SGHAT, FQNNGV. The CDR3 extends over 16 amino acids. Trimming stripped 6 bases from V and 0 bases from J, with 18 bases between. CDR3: CASRQIYEGSSYEQYF. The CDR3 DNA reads TGTGCCAGCAGACAAATATACGAAGGGAGCTCCTACGAGCAGTACTTC. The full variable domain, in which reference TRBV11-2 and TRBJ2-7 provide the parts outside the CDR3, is EAGVAQSPRYKIIEKRQSVAFWCNPISGHATLYWYQQILGQGPKLLIQFQNNGVVDDSQLPKDRFSAERLKGVDSTLKIQPAKLEDSAVYLCASRQIYEGSSYEQYFGPGTRLTVT.

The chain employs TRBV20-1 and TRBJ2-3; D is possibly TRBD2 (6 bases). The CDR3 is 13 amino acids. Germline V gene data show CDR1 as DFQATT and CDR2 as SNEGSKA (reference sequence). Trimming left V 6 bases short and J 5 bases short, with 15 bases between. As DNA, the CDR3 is TGCAGTGCGGGGACTCCATGGGGAGATACGCAGTATTTT. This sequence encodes CSAGTPWGDTQYF.

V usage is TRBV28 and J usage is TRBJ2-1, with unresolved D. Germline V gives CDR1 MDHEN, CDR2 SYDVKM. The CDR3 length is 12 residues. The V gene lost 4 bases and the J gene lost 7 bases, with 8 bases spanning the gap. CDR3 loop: CASSYSRNEQFF. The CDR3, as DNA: TGTGCCAGCAGTTACTCGCGGAATGAGCAGTTCTTC.

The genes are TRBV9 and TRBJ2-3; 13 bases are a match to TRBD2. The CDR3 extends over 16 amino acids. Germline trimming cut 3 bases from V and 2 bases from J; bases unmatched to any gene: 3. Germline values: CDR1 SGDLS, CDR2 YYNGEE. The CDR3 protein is CASSELAGGPTDTQYF. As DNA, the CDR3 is TGTGCCAGCAGCGAACTAGCGGGGGGGCCCACAGATACGCAGTATTTT.

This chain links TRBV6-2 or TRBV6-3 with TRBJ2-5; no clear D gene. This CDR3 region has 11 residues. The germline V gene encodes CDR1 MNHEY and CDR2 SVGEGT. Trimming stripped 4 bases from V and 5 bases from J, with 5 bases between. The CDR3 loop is CASSWAETQYF. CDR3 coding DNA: TGTGCCAGCAGTTGGGCGGAGACCCAGTACTTC.

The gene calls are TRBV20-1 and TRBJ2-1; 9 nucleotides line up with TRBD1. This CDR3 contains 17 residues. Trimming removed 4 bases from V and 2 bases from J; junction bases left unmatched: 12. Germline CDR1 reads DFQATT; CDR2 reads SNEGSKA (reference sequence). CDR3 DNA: TGCAGTGCTATAGGGACAGGGCGAATAGAGGCCTACAATGAGCAGTTCTTC. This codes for CSAIGTGRIEAYNEQFF.

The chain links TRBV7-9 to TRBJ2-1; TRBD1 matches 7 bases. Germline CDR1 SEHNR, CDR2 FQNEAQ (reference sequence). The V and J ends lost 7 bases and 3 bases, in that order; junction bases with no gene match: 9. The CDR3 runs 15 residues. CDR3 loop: CASKVPGQSYNEQFF. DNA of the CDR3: TGTGCCAGCAAAGTACCGGGACAGAGCTACAATGAGCAGTTCTTC.

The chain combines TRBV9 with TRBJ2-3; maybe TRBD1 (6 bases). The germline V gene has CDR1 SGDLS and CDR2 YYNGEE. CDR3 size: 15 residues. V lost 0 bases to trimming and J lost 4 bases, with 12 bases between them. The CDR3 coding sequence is TGTGCCAGCAGCGTAGAGGGGGACCTGTCAGATACGCAGTATTTT. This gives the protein CASSVEGDLSDTQYF.

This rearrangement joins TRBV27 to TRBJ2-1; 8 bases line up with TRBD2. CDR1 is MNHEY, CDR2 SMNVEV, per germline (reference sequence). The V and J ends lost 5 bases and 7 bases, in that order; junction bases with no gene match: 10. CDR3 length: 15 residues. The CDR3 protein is CASSPAGGAGNEQFF. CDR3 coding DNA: TGTGCCAGCAGTCCCGCGGGGGGCGCGGGTAATGAGCAGTTCTTC.

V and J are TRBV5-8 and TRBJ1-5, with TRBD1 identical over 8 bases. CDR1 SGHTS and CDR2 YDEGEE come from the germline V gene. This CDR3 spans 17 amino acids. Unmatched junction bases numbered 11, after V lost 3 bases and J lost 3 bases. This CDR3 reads CASSSTDRVSSNQPQHF. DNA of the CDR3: TGTGCCAGCAGCTCCACGGACAGGGTCTCATCCAATCAGCCCCAGCATTTT.

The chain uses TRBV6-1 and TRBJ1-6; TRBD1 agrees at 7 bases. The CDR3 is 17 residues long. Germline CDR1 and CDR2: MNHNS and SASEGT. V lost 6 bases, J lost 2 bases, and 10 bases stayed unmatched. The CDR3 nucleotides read TGTGCCAGCAGCCACAAGACAGGGCACGCCTATAATTCACCCCTCCACTTT. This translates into CASSHKTGHAYNSPLHF.